The 2 T cell receptor beta chains reported below all come from one sample, sequenced in a study of blood T cells in healthy people across ages. A J-beta primer mix and a sample-barcoded 5' primer were used in a second PCR of about 7 to 12 cycles. One entry per CDR3 protein, called by TCRdb with MiXCR from the 5' RACE reads. The sample holds 1.5 million to 2 million distinct CDR3 sequences, 30% to 35% seen once. The sample consisted of blood. Receptors originate from a woman between 25 and 40 years old in good health.

The chain combines TRBV20-1 with TRBJ2-7; D unclear. Trimming took 3 bases from V and 3 from J, leaving 15 bases between them. The CDR3 is 14 amino acids. CDR1 and CDR2 from the germline V gene are DFQATT and SNEGSKA (reference sequence). The chain's CDR3 is CSASGQARLYEQYF. CDR3 sequence (DNA): TGCAGTGCTAGTGGCCAGGCCCGGCTCTACGAGCAGTACTTC.

This sequence joins TRBV29-1 and TRBJ1-1, with 7 bases matching TRBD1. The ends lost 6 bases at V and 4 bases at J; junction bases unmatched: 8. Germline CDR1 is SQVTM and CDR2 is ANQGSEA. The CDR3 has 13 residues. The CDR3 DNA follows: TGCAGCGTGCGACAGGGTTCGAGCACTGAAGCTTTCTTT. Amino acid sequence: CSVRQGSSTEAFF.